This T cell receptor beta chain comes out of a study of blood T cell repertoires in COVID-19. Per the original data handling: Amplifying reference gene primers gave estimates of nucleated cell counts. Some clones are missing from TCRdb's copy, which holds only in-frame ones; the method was immunoSEQ multiplex PCR. D and trimming come from the DNA, and the V and J calls and clone size come from that table. The data contain some 42,000 clones, 88% of them singletons. Germline V gives CDR1 MNHEY, CDR2 SMNVEV (reference sequence). The CDR3 is 13 residues long. Trimming stripped 6 bases from V and 1 base from J, with 9 bases between.

The sequencing input was peripheral blood. V usage is TRBV27 and J usage is TRBJ1-1, with D hard to call. The sequence came from a human donor in a cohort sampled during active COVID-19. The DNA of the CDR3 is TGTGCCAGCAGCGCCGGAGGGAACACTGAAGCTTTCTTT. Protein: CASSAGGNTEAFF.